A selection of T cell receptor beta chains follows, all from one sample in a study of radiation and T cells in renal cell carcinoma. Sequencing was performed with immunoSEQ multiplex PCR; in TCRdb, only in-frame clones are kept and a portion is missing. The table has about 49,000 clones, 80% seen once; the top ten hold 29%. This specimen was blood, taken from a patient whose treatment included radiotherapy and nephrectomy. The origin of the receptors is a woman between 65 and 79 years old with renal cell carcinoma. CDR3s include the opening cysteine and the closing phenylalanine or tryptophan. Each record gives: J gene, V gene, CDR3 protein.

>TRBJ2-1|TRBV29-1
CSVPPPGHPNEQFF
>TRBJ2-7|TRBV4-1
CASSQAQAGRTYEQYF
>TRBJ2-7|TRBV6-1
CASSDLGDRGSYEQYF
>TRBJ1-2|TRBV9
CASSQTDNYGYTF
>TRBJ1-5|TRBV15
CATSRDLGNPSNQPQHF
>TRBJ2-7|TRBV10-3
CAISEGHLGGLEQYF
>TRBJ2-3|TRBV11-3
CASSFTSGDTQYF
>TRBJ1-6|TRBV6-1
CASRRAGHDNSPLHF
>TRBJ1-3|TRBV9
CASSFGGGHSGNTIYF
>TRBJ1-1|TRBV30
CAWSVLDTEAFF
>TRBJ2-7|TRBV7-8
CASSSDRFTGYEQYF
>TRBJ2-7|TRBV9
CASSVQQDSYEQYF
>TRBJ2-7|TRBV5-8
CAQGKGTHYEQYF
>TRBJ2-7|TRBV5-6
CASSLEQISYEQYF
>TRBJ1-2|TRBV6-5
CASSYQGRPTRYTF
>TRBJ1-2|TRBV2
CASRGQGANSGYTF
>TRBJ2-3|TRBV9
CASSWAGVTDTQYF
>TRBJ2-3|TRBV6-5
CASSLGTSTDTQYF
>TRBJ1-3|TRBV10-3
CAISESTGSGNTIYF
>TRBJ1-3|TRBV9
CASSVQGTSGNTIYF
>TRBJ2-7|TRBV9
CASSVGNEGVYEQYF
>TRBJ2-5|TRBV5-1
CASRTTGGQETQYF
>TRBJ1-5|TRBV27
CASSLSNGRPQHF
>TRBJ2-7|TRBV7-9
CASSRSERAHEQYF
>TRBJ2-2|TRBV25-1
CASRDPGTGFTGELFF
>TRBJ1-2|TRBV27
CASGTWTGEYGYTF
>TRBJ2-1|TRBV9
CASSVDGVTRNEQFF
>TRBJ2-5|TRBV5-1
CASSLRTGGGETQYF
>TRBJ2-2|TRBV6-6
CASSYGQGGFGELFF
>TRBJ1-2|TRBV7-9
CASRGDSLGYTF
>TRBJ1-1|TRBV20-1
CSATRDGEAFF
>TRBJ1-2|TRBV27
CASKPTPGQGHYGYTF
>TRBJ2-7|TRBV28
CASSSPPGPYEQYF
>TRBJ2-1|TRBV4-1
CASSQVAGGRYGNEQFF
>TRBJ2-7|TRBV18
CASSSTGRTGEGKNEQYF
>TRBJ1-5|TRBV10-3
CAISEFVEQPQHF
>TRBJ2-5|TRBV18
CASSHSGTSGLWGPQETQYF